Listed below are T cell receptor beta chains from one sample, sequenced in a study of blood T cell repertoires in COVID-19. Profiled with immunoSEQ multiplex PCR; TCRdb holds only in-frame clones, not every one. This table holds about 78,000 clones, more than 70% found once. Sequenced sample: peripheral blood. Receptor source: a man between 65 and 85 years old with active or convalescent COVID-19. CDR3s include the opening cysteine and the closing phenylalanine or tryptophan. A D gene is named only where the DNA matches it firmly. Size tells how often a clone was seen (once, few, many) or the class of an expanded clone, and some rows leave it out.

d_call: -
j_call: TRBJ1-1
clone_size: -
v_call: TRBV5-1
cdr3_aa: CASGQLNTEAFF
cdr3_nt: TGCGCCAGCGGCCAGTTAAACACTGAAGCTTTCTTT

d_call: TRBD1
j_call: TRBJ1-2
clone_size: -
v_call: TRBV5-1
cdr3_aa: CASSQPQGAGYTF
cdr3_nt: TGCGCCAGCAGCCAGCCACAGGGGGCCGGCTACACCTTC

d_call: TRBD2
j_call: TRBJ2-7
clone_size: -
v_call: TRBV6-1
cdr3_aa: CASSEGASGSLYF
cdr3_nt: TGTGCCAGCAGTGAAGGGGCTAGCGGTTCTTTATACTTC

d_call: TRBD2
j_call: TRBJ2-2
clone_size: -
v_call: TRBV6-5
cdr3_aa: CAISQLAGVRGELFF
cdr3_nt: TGTGCCATCTCCCAATTAGCGGGAGTGCGCGGGGAGCTGTTTTTT

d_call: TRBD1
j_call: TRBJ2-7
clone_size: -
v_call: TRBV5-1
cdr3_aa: CASSLGQGLYEQYF
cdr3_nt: TGCGCCAGCAGCTTGGGACAGGGCCTGTACGAGCAGTACTTC

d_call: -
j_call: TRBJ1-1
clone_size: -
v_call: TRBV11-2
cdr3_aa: CASSPGGYTEAFF
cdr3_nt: TGTGCCAGCAGCCCGGGAGGGTACACTGAAGCTTTCTTT

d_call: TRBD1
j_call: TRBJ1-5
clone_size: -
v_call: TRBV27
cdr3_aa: CASSLNDRDQPQHF
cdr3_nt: TGTGCCAGCAGTTTGAATGACAGGGATCAGCCCCAGCATTTT

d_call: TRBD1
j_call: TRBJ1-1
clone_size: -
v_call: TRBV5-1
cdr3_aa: CASSLGGGGNTEAFF
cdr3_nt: TGCGCCAGCAGCTTGGGAGGGGGCGGTAACACTGAAGCTTTCTTT

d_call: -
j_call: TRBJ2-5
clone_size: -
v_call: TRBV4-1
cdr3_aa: CASSPGGTGYQETQYF
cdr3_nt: TGCGCCAGCAGCCCCGGCGGGACGGGGTACCAAGAGACCCAGTACTTC

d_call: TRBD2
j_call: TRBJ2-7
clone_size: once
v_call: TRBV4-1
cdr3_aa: CASSQALAPSGVVQYF
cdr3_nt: TGCGCCAGCAGCCAAGCCCTCGCGCCTAGCGGGGTTGTGCAGTACTTC

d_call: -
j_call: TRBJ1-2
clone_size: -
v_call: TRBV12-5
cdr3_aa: CASGLVGVGNYGYTF
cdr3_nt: TGTGCTAGTGGTTTGGTAGGGGTAGGGAACTATGGCTACACCTTC

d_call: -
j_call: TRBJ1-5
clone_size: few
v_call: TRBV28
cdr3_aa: CASRNRVYSQPQHF
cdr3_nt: TGTGCCAGCAGGAACAGGGTGTATAGTCAGCCCCAGCATTTT

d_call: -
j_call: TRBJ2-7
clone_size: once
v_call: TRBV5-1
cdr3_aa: CASSLVLGDNEQYF
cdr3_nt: TGCGCCAGCAGCTTGGTGTTAGGGGACAACGAGCAGTACTTC

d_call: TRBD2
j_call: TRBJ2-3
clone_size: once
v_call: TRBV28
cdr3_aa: CASSLVAGGVTDTQYF
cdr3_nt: TGTGCCAGCAGTTTAGTAGCGGGAGGGGTAACAGATACGCAGTATTTT

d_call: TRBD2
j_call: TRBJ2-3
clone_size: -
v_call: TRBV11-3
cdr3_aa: CASSDSGSGTDTQYF
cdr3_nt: TGTGCCAGCAGCGATAGCGGGAGTGGCACAGATACGCAGTATTTT

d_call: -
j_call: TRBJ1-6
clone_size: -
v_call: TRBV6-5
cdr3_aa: CASSYGSSYNSPLHF
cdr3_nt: TGTGCCAGCAGTTACGGGAGCTCCTATAATTCACCCCTCCACTTT

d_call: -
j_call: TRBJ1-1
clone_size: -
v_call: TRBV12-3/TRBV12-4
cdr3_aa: CASRSYSEAFF
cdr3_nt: TGTGCCAGCAGGTCGTACAGTGAAGCTTTCTTT

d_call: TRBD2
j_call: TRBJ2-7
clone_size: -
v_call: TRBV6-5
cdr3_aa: CATMRVGGALYEQYF
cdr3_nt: TGTGCCACCATGAGAGTGGGAGGGGCCCTTTACGAGCAGTACTTC

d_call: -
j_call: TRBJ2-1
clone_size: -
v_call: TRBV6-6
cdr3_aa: CASSYLAVYEQFF
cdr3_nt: TGTGCCAGCAGTTACCTTGCGGTATATGAGCAGTTCTTC

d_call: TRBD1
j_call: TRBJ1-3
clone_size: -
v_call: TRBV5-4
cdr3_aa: CASSSDREKPGNTIYF
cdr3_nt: TGTGCCAGCAGCTCAGACAGGGAGAAGCCTGGAAACACCATATATTTT

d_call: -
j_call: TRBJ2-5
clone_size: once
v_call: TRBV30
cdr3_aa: CAWSPGRVREETQYF
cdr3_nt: TGTGCCTGGAGCCCTGGGCGGGTCCGAGAGGAGACCCAGTACTTC

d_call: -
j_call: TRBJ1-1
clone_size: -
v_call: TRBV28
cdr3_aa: CASSSPSVPGTAFF
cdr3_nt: TGTGCCAGCAGTTCCCCGTCGGTCCCGGGAACTGCTTTCTTT

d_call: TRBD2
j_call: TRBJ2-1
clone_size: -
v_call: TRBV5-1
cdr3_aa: CASSLRAGAANEQFF
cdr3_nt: TGCGCCAGCAGCTTGAGGGCGGGAGCTGCGAATGAGCAGTTCTTC

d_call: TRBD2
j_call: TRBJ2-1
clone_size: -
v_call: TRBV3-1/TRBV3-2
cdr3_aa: CASSRLSGGAKEQFF
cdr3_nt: TGTGCCAGCAGCCGCCTTAGCGGGGGGGCAAAAGAGCAGTTCTTC

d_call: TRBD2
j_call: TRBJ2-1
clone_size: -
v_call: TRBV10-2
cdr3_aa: CASSPGTSAYNEQFF
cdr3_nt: TGCGCCAGCAGCCCCGGGACTAGCGCTTACAATGAGCAGTTCTTC

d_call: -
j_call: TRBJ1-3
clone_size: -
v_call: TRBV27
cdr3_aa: CASSFGGPGNTIYF
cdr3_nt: TGTGCCAGCAGTTTTGGGGGCCCTGGAAACACCATATATTTT

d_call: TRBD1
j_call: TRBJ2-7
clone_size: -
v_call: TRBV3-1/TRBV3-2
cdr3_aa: CASSPQQGTGNEQYF
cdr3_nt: TGTGCCAGCAGCCCCCAACAGGGGACGGGCAACGAGCAGTACTTC

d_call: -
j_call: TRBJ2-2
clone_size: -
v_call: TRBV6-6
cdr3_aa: CASRGLNTGELFF
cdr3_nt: TGTGCCAGCAGGGGGCTGAACACCGGGGAGCTGTTTTTT

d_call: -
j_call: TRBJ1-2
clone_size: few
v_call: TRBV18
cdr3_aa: CASSPAQARGYTF
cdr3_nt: TGTGCCAGCTCACCAGCGCAGGCACGGGGCTACACCTTC

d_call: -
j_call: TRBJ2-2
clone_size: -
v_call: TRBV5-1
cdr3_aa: CASSLIIGVRTGELFF
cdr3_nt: TGCGCCAGCAGCTTGATAATCGGGGTGCGCACCGGGGAGCTGTTTTTT

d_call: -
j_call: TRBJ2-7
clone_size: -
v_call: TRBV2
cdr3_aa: CASSGAVLSYEQYF
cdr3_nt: TGTGCCAGCAGTGGGGCAGTCCTTTCCTACGAGCAGTACTTC

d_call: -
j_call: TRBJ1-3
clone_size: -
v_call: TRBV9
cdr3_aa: CASSVSVGNTIYF
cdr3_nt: TGTGCCAGCAGCGTGTCAGTTGGAAACACCATATATTTT

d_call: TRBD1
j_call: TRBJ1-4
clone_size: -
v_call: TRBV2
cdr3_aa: CASTSRGTGNEKLFF
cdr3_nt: TGTGCCAGCACCTCTCGAGGGACAGGGAATGAAAAACTGTTTTTT

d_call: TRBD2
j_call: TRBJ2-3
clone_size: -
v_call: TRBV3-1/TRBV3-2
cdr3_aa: CASSHPTSGRTDTQYF
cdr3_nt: TGTGCCAGCAGCCATCCGACTAGCGGGAGGACAGATACGCAGTATTTT

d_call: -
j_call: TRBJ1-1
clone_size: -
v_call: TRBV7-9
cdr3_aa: CASSPGGERAFF
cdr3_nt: TGTGCCAGCAGTCCTGGGGGGGAAAGGGCTTTCTTT

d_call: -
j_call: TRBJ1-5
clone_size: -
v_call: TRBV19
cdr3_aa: CASNQGAQPQHF
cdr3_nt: TGTGCCAGTAATCAGGGTGCTCAGCCCCAGCATTTT

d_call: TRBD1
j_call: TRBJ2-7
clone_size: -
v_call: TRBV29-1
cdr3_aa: CSVRTGGRSEQYF
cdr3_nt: TGCAGCGTCCGAACAGGGGGCCGGTCCGAGCAGTACTTC

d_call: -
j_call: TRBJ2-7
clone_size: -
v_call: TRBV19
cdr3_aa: CASSVQGSGPYEQYF
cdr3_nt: TGTGCCAGTAGCGTACAGGGGAGCGGGCCCTACGAGCAGTACTTC

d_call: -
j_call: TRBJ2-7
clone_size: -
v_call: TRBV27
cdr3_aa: CASSLTASGGQYF
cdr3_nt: TGTGCCAGCAGTTTGACAGCCTCGGGCGGGCAGTACTTC

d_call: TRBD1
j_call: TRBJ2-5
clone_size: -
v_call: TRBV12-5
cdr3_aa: CASGLVSSGTGETQYF
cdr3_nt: TGTGCTAGTGGTTTGGTATCCTCCGGGACAGGAGAGACCCAGTACTTC

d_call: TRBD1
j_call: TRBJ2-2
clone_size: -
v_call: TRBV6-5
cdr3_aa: CASSSQGAPPGELFF
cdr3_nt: TGTGCCAGCAGTTCCCAGGGGGCCCCCCCCGGGGAGCTGTTTTTT

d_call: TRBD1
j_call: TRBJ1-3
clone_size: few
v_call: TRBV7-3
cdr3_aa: CASSLNRGRRGNTIYF
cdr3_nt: TGTGCCAGCAGCTTGAACAGGGGGCGGAGGGGAAACACCATATATTTT

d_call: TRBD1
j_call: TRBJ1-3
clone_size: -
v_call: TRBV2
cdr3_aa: CASSGDRNKNTIYF
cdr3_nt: TGTGCCAGCAGTGGGGACAGGAATAAAAACACCATATATTTT

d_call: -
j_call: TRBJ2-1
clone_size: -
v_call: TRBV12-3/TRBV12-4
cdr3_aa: CASSWTGNEQFF
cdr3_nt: TGTGCCAGCAGTTGGACTGGCAATGAGCAGTTCTTC

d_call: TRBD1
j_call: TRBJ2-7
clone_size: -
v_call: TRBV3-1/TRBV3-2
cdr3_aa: CASSQVPLGTGWAEQYF
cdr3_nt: TGTGCCAGCAGCCAAGTCCCGCTAGGGACAGGGTGGGCCGAGCAGTACTTC

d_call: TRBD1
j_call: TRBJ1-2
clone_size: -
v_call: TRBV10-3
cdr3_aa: CAISEYRGYGYTF
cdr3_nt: TGTGCCATCAGTGAGTACAGGGGCTATGGCTACACCTTC

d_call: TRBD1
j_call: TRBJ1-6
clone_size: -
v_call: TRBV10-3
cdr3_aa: CATGTGGRANNSPLHF
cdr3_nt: TGTGCCACCGGGACAGGAGGTCGCGCGAATAATTCACCCCTCCACTTT

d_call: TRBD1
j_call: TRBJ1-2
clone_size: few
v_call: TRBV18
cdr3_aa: CASSSTGGYGYTF
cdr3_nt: TGTGCCAGCTCATCGACAGGGGGATATGGCTACACCTTC

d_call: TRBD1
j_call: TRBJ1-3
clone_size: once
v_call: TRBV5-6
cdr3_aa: CASSSTGGSGNTIYF
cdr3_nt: TGTGCCAGCAGCTCGACAGGGGGCTCTGGAAACACCATATATTTT

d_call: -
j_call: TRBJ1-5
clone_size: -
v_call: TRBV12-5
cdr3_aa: CASGLSPNQPQHF
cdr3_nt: TGTGCTAGTGGTTTGTCCCCTAATCAGCCCCAGCATTTT

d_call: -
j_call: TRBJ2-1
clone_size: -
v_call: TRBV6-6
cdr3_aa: CASSPGRRDYNEQFF
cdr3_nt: TGTGCCAGCAGTCCGGGTAGGAGGGACTACAATGAGCAGTTCTTC

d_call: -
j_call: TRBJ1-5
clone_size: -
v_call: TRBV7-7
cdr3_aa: CASSSVRGAPLYSNQPQHF
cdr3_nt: TGTGCCAGCAGCTCAGTCCGGGGGGCCCCACTTTATAGCAATCAGCCCCAGCATTTT

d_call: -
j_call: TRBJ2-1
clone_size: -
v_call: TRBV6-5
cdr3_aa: CASSGFYNEQFF
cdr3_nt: TGTGCCAGCAGCGGGTTCTACAATGAGCAGTTCTTC